Listed here are 19 T cell receptor beta chains from one sample, sequenced in a study of blood T cell repertoires in COVID-19. Libraries were prepared by immunoSEQ multiplex PCR; TCRdb keeps only in-frame clonotypes and omits some of them. The sample shows fewer than 140,000 clones, over 55% of them seen only once. Specimen: peripheral blood. These receptors all stem from a human donor with acute or convalescent COVID-19. The donor label of this sample is uncertain.

The CDR3 sequence: CASSSDYGYTF. The CDR3 nucleotides read TGTGCCAGCAGCTCCGACTATGGCTACACCTTC. This rearrangement joins TRBV5-4 to TRBJ1-2; D unclear. This CDR3 has 11 residues. The V end lost 3 bases, the J end lost 3 bases, and 3 bases lay between the germline ends. The germline gives CDR1 SGHNT, CDR2 YYREEE (reference sequence).

This sequence joins TRBV7-2 and TRBJ2-3; D gene uncertain. V gave up 3 bases and J gave up 4 bases, with 14 bases separating them. Germline CDR1 and CDR2: SGHTA and FQGNSA. The CDR3 length is 15 residues. CDR3 amino acids: CASSLSNHQADTQYF. In nucleotides, the CDR3 is TGTGCCAGCAGCTTGAGTAATCATCAGGCAGATACGCAGTATTTT.

The chain links TRBV27 to TRBJ1-1; D call uncertain. Germline-derived CDR1 and CDR2 are MNHEY and SMNVEV (reference sequence). The CDR3 has 14 residues. Trimming pared 5 bases from V and 2 bases from J, leaving 12 bases between. The CDR3 DNA reads TGTGCCAGCAGTCCCCAAGAGAGAAACACTGAAGCTTTCTTT. Translated: CASSPQERNTEAFF.

In this sample, this clone turned up a few times. The rearrangement links TRBV7-6 to TRBJ1-4, with 9 bases lining up with TRBD1. V lost 0 bases and J lost 8; bases outside the gene matches: 7. The CDR3 is 16 residues long. Germline assignment: CDR1 SGHVS and CDR2 FNYEAQ. The CDR3 bases are TGTGCCAGCAGCTTAGCTCGGACAGGGGTCGGGGAAAAACTGTTTTTT. It is translated as CASSLARTGVGEKLFF.

This chain joins TRBV2 and TRBJ2-3; TRBD1 agrees at 10 bases. The CDR3 is 13 residues long. Germline trimming cut 6 bases from V and 5 bases from J; bases unmatched to any gene: 2. Per germline, CDR1 SNHLY and CDR2 FYNNEI. The CDR3 region is CASSDRGQDTQYF. The CDR3 coding sequence is TGTGCCAGCAGCGACAGGGGGCAAGATACGCAGTATTTT.

In nucleotides, the CDR3 is TGTGCCAGCAGTCCCCCGGGACAGGGTTACTATGGCTACACCTTC. Protein: CASSPPGQGYYGYTF. The J gene is TRBJ1-2, the V gene TRBV28, with TRBD1 identical over 9 bases. Germline V gene sequence: CDR1 MDHEN, CDR2 SYDVKM. This CDR3 is built from 15 residues. V gave up 5 bases and J gave up 3 bases; unmatched junction bases: 7.

This clone was detected a few times. The V and J genes are TRBV12-3 or TRBV12-4 and TRBJ1-1; 11 bases fit TRBD1. The CDR3 sequence is 12 residues long. V shed 8 bases, J shed 5 bases, and the junction held 1 base outside the gene matches. CDR3: CASGTGGTEAFF. The CDR3 DNA reads TGTGCCAGCGGGACAGGGGGGACTGAAGCTTTCTTT.

This chain uses TRBV30 with TRBJ2-7; TRBD1 aligns across 10 bases. The CDR3 extends over 14 amino acids. V gave up 0 bases and J gave up 3 bases; unmatched junction bases: 2. Per the germline V gene, CDR1 is GTSNPN and CDR2 is SVGIG (reference sequence). The CDR3 sequence: CAWSVGTGVYEQYF. DNA for the CDR3: TGTGCCTGGAGTGTTGGGACAGGGGTCTACGAGCAGTACTTC.

As concerns this clone: The identical CDR3 is also encoded by other nucleotide sequences in the sample. This chain joins TRBV19 and TRBJ2-2; tentative D call: TRBD2 (7 bases). Looked up from germline, CDR1 is LNHDA and CDR2 is SQIVND (reference sequence). This CDR3 contains 14 residues. V shed 1 base and J shed 8 bases, with 11 bases lying between them. The CDR3 region is CASSIVGGAGELFF. The DNA of the CDR3 is TGTGCCAGTAGTATAGTTGGGGGGGCAGGGGAGCTGTTTTTT.

J is TRBJ1-6 and V is TRBV2, with D perhaps TRBD1 (5 bases). The CDR3 consists of 16 residues. Trimming shortened V by 5 bases and J by 8 bases, and 19 bases separated the two germline ends. Per the germline V gene, CDR1 is SNHLY and CDR2 is FYNNEI. The CDR3 sequence is CASSPQRSGRDSPLHF. The CDR3 DNA reads as TGTGCCAGCAGTCCCCAGAGGTCAGGGAGGGATTCACCCCTCCACTTT.

Only a few counts were recorded for this clone. The chain has TRBV7-2 and TRBJ2-3; the D gene is possibly TRBD1 (6 bases). The length of the CDR3 is 15 residues. Trimming cost V 5 bases and J 2 bases, with 14 bases left between them. Germline CDR1 and CDR2: SGHTA and FQGNSA. CDR3 DNA sequence: TGTGCCAGCAGCCCCTGGGGGCTCATCACAGATACGCAGTATTTT. Its translation: CASSPWGLITDTQYF.

The CDR3 coding sequence is TGTGCCAGCTCAAGGGACAGGGAGGGAGAGTCACCCCTCCACTTT. It yields the protein CASSRDREGESPLHF. This sequence joins TRBV18 and TRBJ1-6; TRBD1 matches 9 bases. The CDR3 length is 15 residues. CDR1 KGHSH and CDR2 LQKENI come from the germline V gene. Trimming cost V 5 bases and J 10 bases; bases outside gene matches: 9.

The chain has TRBV24-1 and TRBJ1-1; D unclear. Germline lookup yields CDR1 KGHDR and CDR2 SFDVKD. Trimming removed 8 bases from V and 1 base from J, with 16 bases in between. CDR3 length equals 15 residues. The CDR3: CATNRFLAENTEAFF. The DNA of the CDR3 is TGTGCCACCAATCGTTTCCTGGCGGAGAACACTGAAGCTTTCTTT.

The chain combines TRBV30 with TRBJ2-1; D gene ambiguous. V shed 3 bases and J shed 9 bases, with 12 bases lying between them. CDR1 and CDR2 (germline): GTSNPN, SVGIG (reference sequence). CDR3 length equals 12 residues. The CDR3 loop reads CAWSLLTGEQFF. DNA for the CDR3: TGTGCCTGGAGCCTACTGACTGGTGAGCAGTTCTTC.

The sample holds a few counts of this clone. The gene calls are TRBV28 and TRBJ1-1; weak D call: TRBD1 (5 bases). The CDR3 totals 11 residues. Germline CDR1 is MDHEN and CDR2 is SYDVKM. The V end was cut by 5 bases, the J end by 8 bases, with 9 bases between. This CDR3 is CASSRQFEAFF. The CDR3 DNA is TGTGCCAGCAGTAGACAGTTCGAAGCTTTCTTT.

This clone has ten or more counts. V is TRBV29-1 and J is TRBJ1-2, with D hard to call. V lost 3 bases and J lost 7, with 18 bases in between. The CDR3 has 14 residues. Germline V lookup: CDR1 SQVTM, CDR2 ANQGSEA. This chain's CDR3 is CSVDGERPGLGYTF. CDR3 bases: TGCAGCGTTGATGGGGAGCGTCCTGGTCTTGGCTACACCTTC. Filled out from reference TRBV29-1 and TRBJ1-2, the complete variable domain reads SAVISQKPSRDICQRGTSLTIQCQVDSQVTMMFWYRQQPGQSLTLIATANQGSEATYESGFVIDKFPISRPNLTFSTLTVSNMSPEDSSIYLCSVDGERPGLGYTFGSGTRLTVV.

The chain carries TRBV4-1 and TRBJ1-1; no reliable D call. Germline CDR1 and CDR2: MGHRA and YSYEKL. The length of the CDR3 is 14 residues. V dropped 0 bases and J dropped 5 bases, with 10 bases sitting between them. The CDR3 here is CASSQESRKTEAFF. The CDR3 region has the DNA TGCGCCAGCAGCCAAGAATCCAGGAAGACTGAAGCTTTCTTT.

This clone was seen a few times. The chain carries TRBV7-9 and TRBJ2-5; no clear D gene. CDR3 length: 13 residues. Looked up from germline, CDR1 is SEHNR and CDR2 is FQNEAQ (reference sequence). Between the trimmed V and J ends, which lost 5 bases and 2 bases, there was a span of 9 bases. CDR3 amino acids: CASSPQAQETQYF. The DNA of the CDR3 is TGTGCCAGCAGCCCCCAAGCACAAGAGACCCAGTACTTC.

The chain joins TRBV30 to TRBJ2-3; perhaps TRBD1 as D (5 bases). This CDR3 is built from 12 residues. Germline CDR1 is GTSNPN and CDR2 is SVGIG (reference sequence). The V and J ends lost 0 bases and 4 bases respectively, with 5 bases between them. The CDR3 DNA sequence: TGTGCCTGGAGTGTAGGGGCAGATACGCAGTATTTT. It encodes CAWSVGADTQYF.